This TCR beta chain was recorded in a study of early stage breast cancer tumors. The wider study: Average read coverage per sample was 9 to 10-fold. Notes on the study in general: Enriched TCRB sequences shared across patients were mostly commonly generated sequences. Comparing each tissue with blood distinguished tumor from normal in most of the 16 patients.

V dropped 9 bases and J dropped 4; count of bases not matched to a gene: 13. CDR3 length equals 17 residues. Germline loops: CDR1 MDHEN, CDR2 SYDVKM. Sequencing was performed with immunoSEQ multiplex PCR; in TCRdb, only in-frame clones are kept and a portion is missing. Of some 21,000 clones listed, about 78% were seen once; the top ten hold around a quarter. This clone was detected once. The antigen is not known. The chain uses TRBV28 and TRBJ1-5; 12 bases map to TRBD1. This TCR derives from a person between 55 and 70 years old with breast cancer. Sequenced sample: blood. CDR3 nucleotides: TGTGCCAGACCGGGACAGGGGGCGGTTGGAGGGAATCAGCCCCAGCATTTT. Translated: CARPGQGAVGGNQPQHF.